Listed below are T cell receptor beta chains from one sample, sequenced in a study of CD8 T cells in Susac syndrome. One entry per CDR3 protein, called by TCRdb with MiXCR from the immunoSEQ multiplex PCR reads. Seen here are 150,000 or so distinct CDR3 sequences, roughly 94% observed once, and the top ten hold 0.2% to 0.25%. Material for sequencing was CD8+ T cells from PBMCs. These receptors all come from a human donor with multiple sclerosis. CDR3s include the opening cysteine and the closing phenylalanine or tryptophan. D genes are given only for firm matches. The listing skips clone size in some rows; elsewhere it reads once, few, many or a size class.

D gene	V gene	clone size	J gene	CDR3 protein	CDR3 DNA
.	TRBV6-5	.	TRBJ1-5	CASSTGPGQPQHF	TGTGCCAGCAGCACAGGGCCCGGTCAGCCCCAGCATTTT
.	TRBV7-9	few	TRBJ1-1	CASSPGVTEAFF	TGTGCCAGCAGCCCCGGGGTCACTGAAGCTTTCTTT
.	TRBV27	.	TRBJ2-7	CASSLRGVDEQYF	TGTGCCAGCAGTTTACGAGGGGTGGACGAGCAGTACTTC
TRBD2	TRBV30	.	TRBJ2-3	CAWSVLPPVAGGTDTQYF	TGTGCCTGGAGTGTACTACCACCGGTAGCGGGGGGCACAGATACGCAGTATTTT
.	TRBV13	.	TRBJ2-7	CASSSISYEQYF	TGTGCCAGCAGCTCAATCTCCTACGAGCAGTACTTC
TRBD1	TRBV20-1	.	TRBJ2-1	CSAGGQGSYNEQFF	TGCAGTGCTGGTGGACAGGGAAGTTACAATGAGCAGTTCTTC
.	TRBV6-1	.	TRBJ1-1	CASASYTEAFF	TGTGCCAGCGCCAGCTACACTGAAGCTTTCTTT
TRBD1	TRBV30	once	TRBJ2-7	CAWSEFGQGPNYEQYF	TGTGCCTGGAGCGAATTCGGACAGGGGCCCAACTACGAGCAGTACTTC
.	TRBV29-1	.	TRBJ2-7	CSVVGGDSYEQYF	TGCAGCGTTGTAGGCGGGGATTCCTACGAGCAGTACTTC
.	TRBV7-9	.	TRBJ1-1	CASSDVNTEAFF	TGTGCCAGCAGCGACGTGAACACTGAAGCTTTCTTT
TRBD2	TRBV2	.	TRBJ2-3	CASSATTSGGITGTQYF	TGTGCCAGCAGTGCCACGACTAGCGGGGGAATCACCGGTACGCAGTATTTT
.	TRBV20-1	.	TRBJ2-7	CSAVPGSHEQYF	TGCAGTGCTGTCCCAGGGTCCCACGAGCAGTACTTC
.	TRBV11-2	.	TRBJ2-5	CASSLDLGQEGGETQYF	TGTGCCAGCAGCTTAGATCTAGGACAGGAAGGAGGGGAGACCCAGTACTTC
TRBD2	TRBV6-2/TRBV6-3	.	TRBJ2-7	CASSLHPGEGSYEQYF	TGTGCCAGCAGTTTACACCCCGGGGAGGGGAGCTACGAGCAGTACTTC
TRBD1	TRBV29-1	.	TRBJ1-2	CSVDEGAHGYTF	TGCAGCGTTGATGAGGGGGCGCATGGCTACACCTTC
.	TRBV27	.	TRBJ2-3	CASSSPPAATPNKAQYF	TGTGCCAGCAGTTCCCCCCCCGCGGCGACCCCGAATAAAGCGCAGTATTTT
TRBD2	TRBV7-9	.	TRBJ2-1	CASSSPAGGSGQFF	TGTGCCAGCAGCTCCCCAGCGGGGGGCAGCGGGCAGTTCTTC
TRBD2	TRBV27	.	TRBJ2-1	CASSSAGVGRQPFF	TGTGCCAGCAGTTCGGCGGGGGTGGGGCGACAACCGTTCTTC
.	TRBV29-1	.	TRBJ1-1	CSVYWGETEAFF	TGCAGCGTTTATTGGGGGGAGACTGAAGCTTTCTTT
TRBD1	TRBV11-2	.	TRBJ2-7	CASSLDGGPTGGTSTDEQYF	TGTGCCAGCAGCTTAGATGGTGGGCCGACAGGGGGCACCTCCACGGATGAGCAGTACTTC
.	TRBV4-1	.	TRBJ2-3	CASSQEGLASTDTQYF	TGCGCCAGCAGCCAAGAAGGCCTGGCTAGCACAGATACGCAGTATTTT
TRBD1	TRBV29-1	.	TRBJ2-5	CSLKDRGGETQYF	TGCAGTTTAAAGGACAGGGGTGGAGAGACCCAGTACTTC
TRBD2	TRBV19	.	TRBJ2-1	CASSIGLEVNEQFF	TGTGCCAGTAGTATTGGACTAGAGGTTAATGAGCAGTTCTTC
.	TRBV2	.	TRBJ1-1	CALRREETEAFF	TGTGCCCTTCGACGGGAGGAGACTGAAGCTTTCTTT
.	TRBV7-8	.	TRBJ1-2	CASSLGGQTNYGYTF	TGTGCCAGCAGCTTGGGAGGGCAGACTAACTATGGCTACACCTTC
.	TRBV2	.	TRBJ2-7	CASSIRAPGDEQYF	TGTGCCAGCAGTATCCGGGCCCCGGGAGACGAGCAGTACTTC
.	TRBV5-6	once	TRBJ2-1	CASSIGTLNEQFF	TGTGCCAGCAGCATAGGGACCCTCAATGAGCAGTTCTTC
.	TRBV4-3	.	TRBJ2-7	CASSDGLNYEQYF	TGCGCCAGCAGCGACGGTCTTAACTACGAGCAGTACTTC
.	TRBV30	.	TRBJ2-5	CAWRLRGQQETQYF	TGTGCCTGGAGACTTCGTGGACAGCAAGAGACCCAGTACTTC
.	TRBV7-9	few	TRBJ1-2	CASSPGRGYTF	TGTGCCAGCAGTCCCGGTAGAGGCTACACCTTC
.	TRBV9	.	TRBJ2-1	CASSVGAGASYNEQFF	TGTGCCAGCAGCGTTGGGGCCGGGGCCTCCTACAATGAGCAGTTCTTC
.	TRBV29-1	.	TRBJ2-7	CSVRPGTGQKEQYF	TGCAGCGTCCGTCCGGGTACAGGGCAAAAGGAGCAGTACTTC
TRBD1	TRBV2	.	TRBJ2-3	CASGPGQSTDTQYF	TGTGCCAGCGGCCCGGGACAGAGCACAGATACGCAGTATTTT
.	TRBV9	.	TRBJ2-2	CASSVTAGGQNTGELFF	TGTGCCAGCAGCGTTACCGCTGGGGGGCAGAACACCGGGGAGCTGTTTTTT
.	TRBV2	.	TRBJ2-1	CASSGPIESSYNEQFF	TGTGCCAGCAGTGGGCCGATAGAGAGCTCCTACAATGAGCAGTTCTTC
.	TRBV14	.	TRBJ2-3	CASSQDGGRADTQYF	TGTGCCAGCAGCCAAGACGGGGGCAGGGCAGATACGCAGTATTTT
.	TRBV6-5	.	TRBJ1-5	CATGGSWGSNQPQHF	TGTGCCACCGGGGGTTCGTGGGGTAGCAATCAGCCCCAGCATTTT
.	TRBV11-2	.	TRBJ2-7	CASSLGVQRYEQYF	TGTGCCAGCAGCTTAGGTGTACAGCGCTACGAGCAGTACTTC
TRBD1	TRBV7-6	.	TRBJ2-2	CASSLGRTGVTGELFF	TGTGCCAGCAGCTTAGGCCGGACAGGGGTTACCGGGGAGCTGTTTTTT
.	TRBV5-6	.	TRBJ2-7	CASSSSLLHEFGEQYF	TGTGCCAGCAGCTCCTCCCTTCTCCATGAGTTCGGGGAGCAGTACTTC
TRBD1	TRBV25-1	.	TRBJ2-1	CARQWKDRGESSYNEQFF	TGTGCCAGACAGTGGAAGGACAGGGGCGAGAGCTCCTACAATGAGCAGTTCTTC
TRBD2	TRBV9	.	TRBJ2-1	CASSVGASGGAIYNEQFF	TGTGCCAGCAGCGTAGGGGCTAGCGGGGGGGCGATCTACAATGAGCAGTTCTTC
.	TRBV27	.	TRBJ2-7	CASSPGLVYEQYF	TGTGCCAGCAGTCCGGGACTCGTCTACGAGCAGTACTTC
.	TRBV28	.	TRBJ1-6	CASSLGVNSPLHF	TGTGCCAGCAGTTTGGGGGTTAATTCACCCCTCCACTTT
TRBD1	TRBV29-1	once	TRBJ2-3	CSVEARQGGRTDTQYF	TGCAGCGTTGAAGCCCGACAGGGTGGGCGCACAGATACGCAGTATTTT
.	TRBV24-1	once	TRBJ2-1	CATSETGGDEQFF	TGTGCCACCAGTGAGACGGGGGGCGATGAGCAGTTCTTC
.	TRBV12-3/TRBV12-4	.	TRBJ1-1	CASSSQGLDTEAFF	TGTGCCAGCAGTTCCCAGGGCTTGGACACTGAAGCTTTCTTT
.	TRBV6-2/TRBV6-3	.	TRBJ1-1	CASSYGVGFMNTEAFF	TGTGCCAGCAGTTACGGGGTCGGGTTCATGAACACTGAAGCTTTCTTT